This T cell receptor beta chain originates from a study of blood T cells in healthy people across ages. Through a sample-barcoded 5' primer and a J-beta primer mix, a second PCR was run for about 6 to 11 cycles. Every sample gave at least 2.5 million paired-end reads containing CDR3. TCRdb called the 5' RACE reads again in MiXCR, with one record for every CDR3 protein. The sample includes more than 900,000 distinct CDR3 sequences, around 29% of them seen just once. Samples each yielded at least 5.5 micrograms of total RNA. Trimming stripped 2 bases from V and 1 base from J, with 10 bases between. The germline gives CDR1 SGHAT, CDR2 FQNNGV. This CDR3 is 15 amino acids long. These data were also reused for a study on T cells of mothers and their children. That paper adds: Over 9.5 million reads per mother and around 3.2 million per child were obtained. Versus unrelated pairs, overlap was slightly higher in related mother-child pairs, without reaching significance.

The V call is TRBV11-2, the J call TRBJ2-3; perhaps TRBD2 as D (6 bases). This clonotype was obtained from a woman aged 40 to 55 in good health. Sequenced input: blood. The DNA for the CDR3 is TGTGCCAGCAGCTTATGGCGGGGCGGCACAGATACGCAGTATTTT. This codes for CASSLWRGGTDTQYF.